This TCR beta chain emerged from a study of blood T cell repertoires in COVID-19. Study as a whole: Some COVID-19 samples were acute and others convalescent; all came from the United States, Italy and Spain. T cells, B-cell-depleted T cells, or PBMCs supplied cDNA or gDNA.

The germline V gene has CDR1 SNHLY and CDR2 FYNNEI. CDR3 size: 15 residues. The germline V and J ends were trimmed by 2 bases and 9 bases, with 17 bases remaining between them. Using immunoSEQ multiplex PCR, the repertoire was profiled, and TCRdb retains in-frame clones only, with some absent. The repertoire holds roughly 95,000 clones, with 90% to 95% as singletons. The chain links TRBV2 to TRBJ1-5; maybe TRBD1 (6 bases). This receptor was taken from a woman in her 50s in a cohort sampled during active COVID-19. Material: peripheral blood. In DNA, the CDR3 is TGTGCCAGCAGTGAACAGGGGCAAGGGGGTGGGCCCCAGCATTTT. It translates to CASSEQGQGGGPQHF. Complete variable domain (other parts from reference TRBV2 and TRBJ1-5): EPEVTQTPSHQVTQMGQEVILRCVPISNHLYFYWYRQILGQKVEFLVSFYNNEISEKSEIFDDQFSVERPDGSNFTLKIRSTKLEDSAMYFCASSEQGQGGGPQHFGDGTRLSIL.